The present TCR beta chain was sequenced within a study of blood T cell repertoires in COVID-19 (dated by TCRdb to about 2020). Some background on the complete study: The collaborator samples originated in the United States, Italy and Spain and spanned the acute and convalescent phases of COVID-19. The prospective study material was composed of cDNA or gDNA derived from T cells, B-cell-depleted T cells, or PBMCs. Deeply sampled blood TCRbeta repertoires from subjects exposed to, actively infected with, or recovered from COVID-19 were included in the dataset. The repertoires were made available in a free public database intended to serve as a resource for research on the immune response to SARS-CoV-2. Samples were obtained from the ongoing ImmuneRACE study (first 160 participants) and from approximately 1,200 subjects provided by 6 global collaborators. The sample metadata nearly always contained a de-identified subject ID, COVID-19 status, age in years and sex. HLA class I and class II types, where available, came from metadata supplied by the sample provider rather than from assay-based typing.

Each collaborating institution followed its own protocols to collect whole blood in K2EDTA tubes. For TCRbeta analysis, collaborators shipped samples in one of three forms: frozen whole blood, isolated PBMCs, or DNA extracted from either of those sample types. Including cysteine and phenylalanine, the CDR3 has 13 amino acids. Left in the record is the CDR3 DNA by itself, 39 bases read in frame from the first base. V is cut by 3 bases and J by 2 bases, and the space between the germline ends is 7 bases. The paper's findings and limits, for the study overall: Clinical and demographic metadata were provided uncurated, with the amount varying by source and participant.

About this clone itself: Its antigen remains undetermined. It has no much larger one-base neighbor in the sample; base qualities were not kept.

The immunoSEQ Assay, a bias-controlled multiplex PCR, was used to amplify TCRbeta CDR3 regions from genomic DNA. The study's processing was this. The number of nucleated cells in each sample was estimated by amplification of reference gene primers within the assay. Sequence reads were collapsed and filtered to measure the absolute abundance of every unique TCRbeta CDR3 rearrangement. For each sample, productive Simpson clonality was calculated as the square root of Simpson's diversity index over productive rearrangements. The table was pulled from immuneACCESS by TCRdb, which kept in-frame rearrangements only. Such tables lose some clones; where checked, under half of the loss comes from unresolved V genes, and the rest has no known cause. V, J and clone size reflect that table, while D and trimming were determined from the DNA. This sample comprises over 250,000 clones, approximately 86% of them detected only once. The ten largest account for 0.7% to 0.85% of the sample.

The rearrangement combines TRBV12-3 or TRBV12-4 with TRBJ1-2, with no reliable assignment of the D segment. Sequencing was performed on peripheral blood. This TCR came from a woman between 25 and 40 years old with acute or convalescent COVID-19. The nucleotide sequence is given as TGTGCCAGCAGTTTTTATGAGAACTATGGCTACACCTTC. Translated, this gives CASSFYENYGYTF.